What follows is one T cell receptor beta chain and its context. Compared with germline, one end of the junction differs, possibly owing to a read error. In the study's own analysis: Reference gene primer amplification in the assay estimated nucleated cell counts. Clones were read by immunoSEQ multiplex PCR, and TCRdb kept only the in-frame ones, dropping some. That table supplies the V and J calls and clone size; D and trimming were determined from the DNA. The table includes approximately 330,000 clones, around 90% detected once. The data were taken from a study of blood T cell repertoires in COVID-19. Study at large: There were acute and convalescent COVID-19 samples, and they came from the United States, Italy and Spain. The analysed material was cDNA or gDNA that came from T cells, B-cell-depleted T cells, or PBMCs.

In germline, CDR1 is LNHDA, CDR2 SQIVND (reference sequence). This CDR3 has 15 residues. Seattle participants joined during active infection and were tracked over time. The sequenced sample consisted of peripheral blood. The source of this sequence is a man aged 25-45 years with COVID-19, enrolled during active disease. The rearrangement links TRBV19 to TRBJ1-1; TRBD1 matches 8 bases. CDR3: CASSIRTGRNSEAFF. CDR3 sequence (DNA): TGTGCCAGTAGTATCCGGACAGGGAGGAACTCTGAAGCTTTCTTT.